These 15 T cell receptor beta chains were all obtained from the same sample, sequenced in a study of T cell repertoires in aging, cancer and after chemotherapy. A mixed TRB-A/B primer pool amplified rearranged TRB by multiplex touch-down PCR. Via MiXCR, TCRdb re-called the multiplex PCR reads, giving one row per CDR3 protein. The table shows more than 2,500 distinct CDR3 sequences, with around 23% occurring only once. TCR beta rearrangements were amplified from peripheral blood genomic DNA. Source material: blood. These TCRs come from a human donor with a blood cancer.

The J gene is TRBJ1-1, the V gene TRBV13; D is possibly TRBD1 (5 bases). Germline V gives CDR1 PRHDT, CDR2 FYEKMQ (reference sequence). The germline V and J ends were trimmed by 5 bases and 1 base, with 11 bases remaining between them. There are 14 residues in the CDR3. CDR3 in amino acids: CASSDYRGNTEAFF. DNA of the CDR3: TGTGCCAGCAGCGATTATAGGGGGAACACTGAAGCTTTCTTT.

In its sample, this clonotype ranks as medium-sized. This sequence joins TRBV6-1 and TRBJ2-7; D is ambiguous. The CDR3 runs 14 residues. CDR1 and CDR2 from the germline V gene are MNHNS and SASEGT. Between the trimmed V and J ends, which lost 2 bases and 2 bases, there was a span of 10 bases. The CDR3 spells CASSEFQAAYEQYF. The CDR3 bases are TGTGCCAGCAGTGAATTCCAGGCCGCCTACGAGCAGTACTTC.

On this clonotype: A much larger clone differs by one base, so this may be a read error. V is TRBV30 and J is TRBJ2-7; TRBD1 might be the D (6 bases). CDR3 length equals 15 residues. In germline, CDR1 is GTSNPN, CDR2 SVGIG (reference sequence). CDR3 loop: CAYQPMGASTYELYF. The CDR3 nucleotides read TGTGCCTACCAACCCATGGGGGCTTCCACCTACGAGCTGTACTTC.

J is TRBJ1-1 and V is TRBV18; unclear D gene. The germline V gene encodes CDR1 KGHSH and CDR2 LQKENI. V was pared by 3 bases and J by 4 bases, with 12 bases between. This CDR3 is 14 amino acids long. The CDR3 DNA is TGTGCCAGCTCACCGAACCTAGGCGGCACTGAAGCTTTCTTT. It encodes CASSPNLGGTEAFF. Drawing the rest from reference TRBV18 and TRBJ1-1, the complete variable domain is NAGVMQNPRHLVRRRGQEARLRCSPMKGHSHVYWYRQLPEEGLKFMVYLQKENIIDESGMPKERFSAEFPKEGPSILRIQQVVRGDSAAYFCASSPNLGGTEAFFGQGTRLTVV.

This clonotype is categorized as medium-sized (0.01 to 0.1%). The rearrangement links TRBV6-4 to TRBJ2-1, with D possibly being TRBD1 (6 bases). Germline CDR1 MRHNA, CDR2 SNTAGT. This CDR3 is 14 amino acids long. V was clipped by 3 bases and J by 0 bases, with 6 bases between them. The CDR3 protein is CASSEDSSYNEQFF. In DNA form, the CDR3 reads TGTGCCAGCAGTGAGGACAGCTCCTACAATGAGCAGTTCTTC.

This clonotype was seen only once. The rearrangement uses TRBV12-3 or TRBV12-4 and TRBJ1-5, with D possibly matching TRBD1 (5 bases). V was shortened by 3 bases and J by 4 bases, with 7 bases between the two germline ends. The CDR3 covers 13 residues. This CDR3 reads CASSFEGNQPQHF. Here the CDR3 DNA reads TGTGCCAGCAGTTTTGAGGGGAATCAGCCCCAGCATTTT.

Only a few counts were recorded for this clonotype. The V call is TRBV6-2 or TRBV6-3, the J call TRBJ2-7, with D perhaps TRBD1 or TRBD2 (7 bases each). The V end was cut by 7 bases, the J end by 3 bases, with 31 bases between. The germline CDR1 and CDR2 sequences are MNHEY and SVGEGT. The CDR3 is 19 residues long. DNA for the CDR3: TGTGCCAGCAACCGGGGAGGGGGCCTCCTAGCTCCATCCTACTACGAGCAGTACTTC. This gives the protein CASNRGGGLLAPSYYEQYF.

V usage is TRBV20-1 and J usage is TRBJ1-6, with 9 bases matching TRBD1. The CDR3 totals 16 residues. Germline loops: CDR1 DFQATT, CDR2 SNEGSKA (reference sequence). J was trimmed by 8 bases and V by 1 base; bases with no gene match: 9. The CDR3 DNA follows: TGCAGTGCTAGAGTCCCGACGGGACAGGGCTATTCACCCCTCCACTTT. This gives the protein CSARVPTGQGYSPLHF.

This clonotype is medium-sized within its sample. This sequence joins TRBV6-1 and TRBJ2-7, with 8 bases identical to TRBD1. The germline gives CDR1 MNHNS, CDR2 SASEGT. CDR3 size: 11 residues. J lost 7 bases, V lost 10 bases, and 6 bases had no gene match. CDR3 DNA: TGTGCCACCCAGGGGGCGGGGGAGCAGTACTTC. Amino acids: CATQGAGEQYF.

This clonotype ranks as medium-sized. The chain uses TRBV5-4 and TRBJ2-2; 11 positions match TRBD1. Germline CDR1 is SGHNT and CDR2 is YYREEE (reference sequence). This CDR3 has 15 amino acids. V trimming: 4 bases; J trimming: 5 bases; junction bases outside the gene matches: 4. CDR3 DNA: TGTGCCAGCAGCCGGACAGGGGGCGCAACCGGGGAGCTGTTTTTT. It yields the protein CASSRTGGATGELFF. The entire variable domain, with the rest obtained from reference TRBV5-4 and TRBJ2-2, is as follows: ETGVTQSPTHLIKTRGQQVTLRCSSQSGHNTVSWYQQALGQGPQFIFQYYREEENGRGNFPPRFSGLQFPNYSSELNVNALELDDSALYLCASSRTGGATGELFFGEGSRLTVL.

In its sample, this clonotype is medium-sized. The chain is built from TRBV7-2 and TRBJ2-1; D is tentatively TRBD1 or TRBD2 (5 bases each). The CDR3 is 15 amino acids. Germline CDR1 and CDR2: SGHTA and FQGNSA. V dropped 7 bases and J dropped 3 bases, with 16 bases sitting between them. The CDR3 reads CASTAWGIDYNEQFF. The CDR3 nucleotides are TGTGCCAGCACCGCGTGGGGGATAGACTACAATGAGCAGTTCTTC.

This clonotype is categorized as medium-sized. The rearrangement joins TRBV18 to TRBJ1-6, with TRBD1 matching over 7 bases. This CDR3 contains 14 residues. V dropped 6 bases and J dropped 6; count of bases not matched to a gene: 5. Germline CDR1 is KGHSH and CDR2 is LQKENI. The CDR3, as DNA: TGTGCCAGCTCTCCTTGGACAGGTAATTCACCCCTCCACTTT. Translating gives CASSPWTGNSPLHF.

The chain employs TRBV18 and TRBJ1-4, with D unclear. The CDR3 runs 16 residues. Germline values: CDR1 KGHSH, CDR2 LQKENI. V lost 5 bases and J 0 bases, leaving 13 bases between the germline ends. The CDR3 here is CASSDTRTSTNEKLFF. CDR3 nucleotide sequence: TGTGCCAGCTCAGATACTAGGACTTCAACTAATGAAAAACTGTTTTTT. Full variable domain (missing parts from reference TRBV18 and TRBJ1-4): NAGVMQNPRHLVRRRGQEARLRCSPMKGHSHVYWYRQLPEEGLKFMVYLQKENIIDESGMPKERFSAEFPKEGPSILRIQQVVRGDSAAYFCASSDTRTSTNEKLFFGSGTQLSVL.

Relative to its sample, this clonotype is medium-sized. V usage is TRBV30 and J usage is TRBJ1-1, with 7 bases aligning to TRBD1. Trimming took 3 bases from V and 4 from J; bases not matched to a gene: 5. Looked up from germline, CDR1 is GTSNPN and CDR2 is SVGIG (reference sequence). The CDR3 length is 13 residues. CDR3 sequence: CAWSPGGVTEAFF. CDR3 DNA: TGTGCCTGGAGCCCAGGGGGGGTCACTGAAGCTTTCTTT.

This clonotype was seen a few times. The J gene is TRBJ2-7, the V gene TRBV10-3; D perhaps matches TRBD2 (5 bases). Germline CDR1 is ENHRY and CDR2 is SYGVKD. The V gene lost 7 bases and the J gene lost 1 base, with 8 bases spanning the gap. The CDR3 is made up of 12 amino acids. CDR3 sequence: CAIMGGSYEQYF. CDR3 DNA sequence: TGTGCCATCATGGGCGGGTCCTACGAGCAGTACTTC.